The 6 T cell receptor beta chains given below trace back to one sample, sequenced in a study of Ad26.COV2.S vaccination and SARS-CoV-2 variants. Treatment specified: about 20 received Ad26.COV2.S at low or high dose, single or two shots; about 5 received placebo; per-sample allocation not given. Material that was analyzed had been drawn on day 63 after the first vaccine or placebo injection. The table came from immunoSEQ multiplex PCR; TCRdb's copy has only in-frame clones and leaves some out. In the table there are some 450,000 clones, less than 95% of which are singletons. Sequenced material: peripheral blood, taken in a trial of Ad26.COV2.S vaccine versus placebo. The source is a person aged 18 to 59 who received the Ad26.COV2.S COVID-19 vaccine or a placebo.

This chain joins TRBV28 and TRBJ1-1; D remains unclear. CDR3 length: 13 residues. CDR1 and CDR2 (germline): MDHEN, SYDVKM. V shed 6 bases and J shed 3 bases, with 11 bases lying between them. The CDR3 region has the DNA TGTGCCAGCAGCCGAACCCATGACACTGAAGCTTTCTTT. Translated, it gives CASSRTHDTEAFF.

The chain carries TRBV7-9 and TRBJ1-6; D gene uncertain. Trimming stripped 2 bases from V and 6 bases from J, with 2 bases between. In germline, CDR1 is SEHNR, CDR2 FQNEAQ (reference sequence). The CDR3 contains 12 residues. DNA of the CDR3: TGTGCCAGCAGCTTACGTAATTCACCCCTCCACTTT. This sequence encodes CASSLRNSPLHF.

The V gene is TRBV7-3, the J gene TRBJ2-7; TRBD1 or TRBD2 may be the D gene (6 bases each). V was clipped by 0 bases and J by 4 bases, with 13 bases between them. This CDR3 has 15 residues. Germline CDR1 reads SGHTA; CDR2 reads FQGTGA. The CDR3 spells CASSLTGGAGYEQYF. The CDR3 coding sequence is TGTGCCAGCAGCTTAACGGGGGGCGCGGGTTACGAGCAGTACTTC.

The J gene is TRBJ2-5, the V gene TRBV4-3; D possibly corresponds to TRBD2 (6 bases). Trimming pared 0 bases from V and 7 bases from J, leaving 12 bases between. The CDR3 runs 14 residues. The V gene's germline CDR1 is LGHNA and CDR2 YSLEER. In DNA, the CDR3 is TGCGCCAGCAGCCAAGATGCTAAGGGAGGGACCCAGTACTTC. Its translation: CASSQDAKGGTQYF.

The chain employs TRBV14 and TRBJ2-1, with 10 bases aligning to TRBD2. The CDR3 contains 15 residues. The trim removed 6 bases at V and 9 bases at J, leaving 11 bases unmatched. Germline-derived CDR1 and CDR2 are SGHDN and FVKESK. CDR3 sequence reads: CASRKSSGRLSEQFF. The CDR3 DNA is TGTGCCAGCAGGAAAAGTAGCGGGAGGCTCAGTGAGCAGTTCTTC.

CDR3 bases: TGTGCCAGCAGTTCAAACAGAGCTAACTATGGCTACACCTTC. Translated, it gives CASSSNRANYGYTF. The genes are TRBV2 and TRBJ1-2; D unresolved. The CDR3 runs to 14 residues. CDR1 is SNHLY, CDR2 FYNNEI, per germline. V lost 5 bases and J lost 0, with 10 bases in between.